A selection of T cell receptor beta chains follows, all from one sample in a study of early stage breast cancer tumors. Here immunoSEQ multiplex PCR was the method, and the copy in TCRdb shows in-frame clones only, minus some. The table has 45,000 to 65,000 clones, roughly 78% seen once; the top ten hold around 3.4%. Specimen: blood. Receptor source: a person aged 35-55 years with breast cancer. CDR3s include the opening cysteine and the closing phenylalanine or tryptophan. Each record gives: CDR3 length, V gene, clone size, J gene, D gene, CDR3 DNA, CDR3 protein. D genes are given only for firm matches. Clone size appears in some rows only: once, few, many, or a class for an expanded clone.

>14|TRBV18|.|TRBJ2-1|.
TGTGCCAGCTCACCCCCGGCTTCCTACAATGAGCAGTTCTTC
CASSPPASYNEQFF
>16|TRBV19|.|TRBJ2-1|TRBD2
TGTGCCAGTAGTATAGGAGCGGGATACTCCTACAATGAGCAGTTCTTC
CASSIGAGYSYNEQFF
>15|TRBV7-9|.|TRBJ2-1|TRBD2
TGTGCCAGCAGTAAGACTAGCGGGAGGAGAGGTGAGCAGTTCTTC
CASSKTSGRRGEQFF
>17|TRBV10-3|.|TRBJ1-1|TRBD1
TGTGCCATCAGTGACCAGCCGGGACAGGAATACTTAGGGCGAGCTTTCTTT
CAISDQPGQEYLGRAFF
>11|TRBV19|.|TRBJ2-1|.
TGTGCCAGTAGTAGTAACAATGAGCAGTTCTTC
CASSSNNEQFF
>12|TRBV7-6|.|TRBJ2-5|.
TGTGCCAGCAGCTTAGAGGGAAACACCCAGTACTTC
CASSLEGNTQYF
>15|TRBV19|.|TRBJ1-5|.
TGTGCCAGTAGTATAGCCGCGGGAAGCAATCAGCCCCAGCATTTT
CASSIAAGSNQPQHF
>14|TRBV10-3|.|TRBJ2-5|TRBD2
TGTGCCATCAGTGAATCTGGGGAGGGAGAGACCCAGTACTTC
CAISESGEGETQYF
>15|TRBV6-1|.|TRBJ1-3|.
TGTGCCAGCAGTGCCTCCCGGACCCCTTTGGGTCCCATATATTTT
CASSASRTPLGPIYF
>14|TRBV19|.|TRBJ2-3|TRBD1
TGTGCCAGTACCCCTGAGGACAGGCAACATACGCAGTATTTT
CASTPEDRQHTQYF
>16|TRBV5-1|.|TRBJ2-2|.
TGCGCCAGCAGCCTGGCGGCGACAGTCCTGGCCGGGGAGCTGTTTTTT
CASSLAATVLAGELFF
>13|TRBV7-2|.|TRBJ2-5|.
TGTGCCAGCAGCTTAGCGGGAAGAACGTTTCCGTACTTC
CASSLAGRTFPYF
>13|TRBV11-2|.|TRBJ2-5|.
TGTGCCAGCAGCCCGATACACCGTGAGACCCAGTACTTC
CASSPIHRETQYF
>14|TRBV6-5|.|TRBJ2-7|TRBD2
TGTGCCAGCAGACTGACTAGCGGGAGTTACGAGCAGTACTTC
CASRLTSGSYEQYF
>13|TRBV30|.|TRBJ2-3|.
TGTGCCTGGACAGGGTATAACACAGATACGCAGTATTTT
CAWTGYNTDTQYF
>16|TRBV4-1|.|TRBJ1-1|TRBD1
TGCGCCAGCAGCCAAAGCACCCGGGACAGGGGGACTGAAGCTTTCTTT
CASSQSTRDRGTEAFF
>14|TRBV30|.|TRBJ2-7|.
TGTGCCTGGAACCCCTCGGACAGCTCCTACGAGCAGTACTTC
CAWNPSDSSYEQYF
>14|TRBV21-1|.|TRBJ1-1|.
TGTGCCAGCAGCAAAGGGGACGAGGGGATAGGGGCTTTCTTT
CASSKGDEGIGAFF
>15|TRBV29-1|.|TRBJ2-3|TRBD1
TGCAGCGTTGAAGGGGGACAGGGGGCCGGAGATACGCAGTATTTT
CSVEGGQGAGDTQYF
>15|TRBV27|.|TRBJ2-7|.
TGTGCCAGCAGTTTATCAAACCAACCTACCTACGAGCAGTACTTC
CASSLSNQPTYEQYF
>15|TRBV5-1|.|TRBJ2-7|.
TGCGCCAGCAGCTTGGCCGGCATGGGGTCCTACGAGCAGTACTTC
CASSLAGMGSYEQYF
>15|TRBV2|.|TRBJ1-5|.
TGTGCCAGCAGTGTCAGTAGGGGGTTAAATCAGCCCCAGCATTTT
CASSVSRGLNQPQHF
>13|TRBV30|.|TRBJ1-1|.
TGTGCCTGGAGCAGGTGGGACGGGACTGAAGCTTTCTTT
CAWSRWDGTEAFF
>14|TRBV29-1|.|TRBJ2-4|TRBD2
TGCAGCGCCACGGGAGGGTTAGCCAAAAACATTCAGTACTTC
CSATGGLAKNIQYF
>14|TRBV9|.|TRBJ2-5|.
TGTGCCAGCAGCGTCACTTTAGGGGGAGAGACCCAGTACTTC
CASSVTLGGETQYF
>14|TRBV6-1|.|TRBJ2-7|.
TGTGCCAGCAGCAGGAGCGGGTCCGAAGGGGAGCAGTACTTC
CASSRSGSEGEQYF
>16|TRBV18|.|TRBJ1-4|.
TGTGCCAGCTCACCCTCCCGACAGTCCGTTAATGAAAAACTGTTTTTT
CASSPSRQSVNEKLFF
>16|TRBV6-4|.|TRBJ2-1|TRBD1
TGTGCCAGCAGTGCACAGGGGGCATGGGGTACGAAAGAGCAGTTCTTC
CASSAQGAWGTKEQFF
>14|TRBV7-9|.|TRBJ2-3|.
TGTGCCAGCAGCCGGGGTGGAGGACCGGACCCGCAGTATTTT
CASSRGGGPDPQYF
>15|TRBV5-6|.|TRBJ2-7|.
TGTGCCAGCAGCCCCGCGGGTACGACTTCCTACGAGCAGTACTTC
CASSPAGTTSYEQYF
>14|TRBV12-5|.|TRBJ2-1|.
TGTGCTAGTGGTTTGGTCCCGGTCTACAATGAGCAGTTCTTC
CASGLVPVYNEQFF
>15|TRBV5-6|.|TRBJ2-1|.
TGTGCCAGCAGCCTGGGAAAGCCCACTGGGCTTGCGCAGTTCTTC
CASSLGKPTGLAQFF
>16|TRBV30|once|TRBJ2-5|TRBD2
TGTGCCTGGAGGCTTCGACTAGCGGGTATCCAAGAGACCCAGTACTTC
CAWRLRLAGIQETQYF
>17|TRBV4-2|.|TRBJ2-3|TRBD2
TGTGCCAGCAGCCAAGATAGGAGCGGGAGGGCCGCAGATACGCAGTATTTT
CASSQDRSGRAADTQYF
>12|TRBV30|.|TRBJ2-5|.
TGTGCCTGGAGTAAGGTGGAAGAGACCCAGTACTTC
CAWSKVEETQYF
>15|TRBV9|.|TRBJ2-3|.
TGTGCCAGCAGCGTAGGGCAGGAAACCGCAGATACGCAGTATTTT
CASSVGQETADTQYF
>15|TRBV5-1|.|TRBJ2-3|TRBD2
TGCGCCAGCAGCCCCTTCGGACTAGCGGGAGATACGCAGTATTTT
CASSPFGLAGDTQYF
>14|TRBV30|.|TRBJ1-2|TRBD1
TGTGCCTGGAGCGTCGGACAGGTTAACTATGGCTACACCTTC
CAWSVGQVNYGYTF
>17|TRBV19|.|TRBJ2-1|TRBD2
TGTGCCAGTAGTATAGACAGGGCTAGCGGATTCTACAATGAGCAGTTCTTC
CASSIDRASGFYNEQFF
>15|TRBV19|.|TRBJ2-7|.
TGTGCCAGTACCTTGACTGCAAGGAGCTCCTACGAGCAGTACTTC
CASTLTARSSYEQYF
>15|TRBV5-5|.|TRBJ2-3|TRBD1
TGTGCCAGCAGCACCCCAGGGGGCGGCACAGATACGCAGTATTTT
CASSTPGGGTDTQYF
>12|TRBV6-6|.|TRBJ2-7|.
TGTGCCAGCAGTTACGACCTCTACGAGCAGTACTTC
CASSYDLYEQYF
>15|TRBV11-2|.|TRBJ2-2|.
TGTGCCAGCAGCTTAGCTGGGGGCGCCCCCGGGGAGCTGTTTTTT
CASSLAGGAPGELFF
>13|TRBV29-1|medium-sized|TRBJ1-1|TRBD1
TGCAGCGTGGGCGGGACAGGGAACACTGAAGCTTTCTTT
CSVGGTGNTEAFF
>13|TRBV18|.|TRBJ1-1|.
TGTGCCAGCTCACCCCGGGGGGACACTGAAGCTTTCTTT
CASSPRGDTEAFF
>14|TRBV5-1|few|TRBJ2-7|TRBD2
TGCGCCAGCAGCCCACTAGCGGGAACCTACGAGCAGTACTTC
CASSPLAGTYEQYF
>15|TRBV19|.|TRBJ1-5|.
TGTGCCACTAAGGAACAGGGAGGAGGCAATCAGCCCCAGCATTTT
CATKEQGGGNQPQHF
>18|TRBV11-3|.|TRBJ2-2|.
TGTGCCAGCAGCTTAGCCTTAGGTGGGGAGGCGGACACCGGGGAGCTGTTTTTT
CASSLALGGEADTGELFF
>15|TRBV18|.|TRBJ1-2|TRBD1
TGTGCCAGCTCACCACCGGGACAGACTAACTATGGCTACACCTTC
CASSPPGQTNYGYTF
>13|TRBV10-2|.|TRBJ1-5|.
TGCGCCAGCACGATCGGGAACAATCAGCCCCAGCATTTT
CASTIGNNQPQHF
>13|TRBV6-5|.|TRBJ1-4|.
TGTGCCAGCCAGACAACAACTAATGAAAAACTGTTTTTT
CASQTTTNEKLFF
>13|TRBV10-3|.|TRBJ2-7|.
TGTGCCATCAGTGTAACCGACTCCTACGAGCAGTACTTC
CAISVTDSYEQYF
>16|TRBV6-1|.|TRBJ1-2|.
TGTGCCAGCAGTGGGTCGGCGGGGCAGTTCGGCTATGGCTACACCTTC
CASSGSAGQFGYGYTF
>14|TRBV19|.|TRBJ1-5|.
TGTGCCAGTAGTGTTCGACAGGGCAATCAGCCCCAGCATTTT
CASSVRQGNQPQHF